This is a list of T cell receptor beta chains from one sample in a study of blood T cell repertoires in COVID-19. The table came from immunoSEQ multiplex PCR; TCRdb's copy has only in-frame clones and leaves some out. Among fewer than 200,000 clones listed, 82% were seen once. The material sequenced was PBMCs or T cells enriched from blood (not recorded which). These receptor sequences come from a man aged 55 to 70 who had recovered from COVID-19. Both conserved end residues are part of each CDR3. A D gene is named only where the DNA matches it firmly. Rows give clone size only sometimes, using once, few, many, or a class for an expanded clone.

d_call clone_size j_call v_call cdr3_length cdr3_nt cdr3_aa
TRBD2 . TRBJ2-7 TRBV23-1 17 TGCGCCAGCAGTTCCCCTAGCGGGAGGGCCCCTTACTACGAGCAGTACTTC CASSSPSGRAPYYEQYF
. few TRBJ2-1 TRBV4-2 15 TGTGCCAGCAGCCAAGACTGGCCTAGGGAGAATGAGCAGTTCTTC CASSQDWPRENEQFF
TRBD1 . TRBJ1-2 TRBV30 13 TGTGCCTGGAATTCCCAGGGGGCCATGGGCTACACCTTC CAWNSQGAMGYTF
. . TRBJ1-1 TRBV28 12 TGTGCCAGCAGGGGACATTGGCCTGAAGCTTTCTTT CASRGHWPEAFF
TRBD1 . TRBJ2-2 TRBV7-9 15 TGTGCCAGCAGCGGGACAGGGGGCTTTTCCGGGGAGCTGTTTTTT CASSGTGGFSGELFF
. . TRBJ1-3 TRBV19 15 TGTGCCAGTACCCCTTTCGGGGGCTCTGGAAACACCATATATTTT CASTPFGGSGNTIYF
. . TRBJ1-1 TRBV30 11 TGTGCCTTGGGGCAGCCCATCGAAGCTTTCTTT CALGQPIEAFF
. . TRBJ1-4 TRBV29-1 13 TGCAGCGTTGCGGAAGGAGGGAATGAAAAACTGTTTTTT CSVAEGGNEKLFF
. . TRBJ1-1 TRBV6-1 13 TGTGCCAGCAGTGAAGCCCGGGGCACTGAAGCTTTCTTT CASSEARGTEAFF
. once TRBJ2-7 TRBV27 11 TGTGCCAGCAGCGTGCGGGGCGAGCAGTACTTC CASSVRGEQYF
. . TRBJ1-5 TRBV19 15 TGTGCCAGTAGTACCCAAGGACGATCGGGAGGGCCCCAGCATTTT CASSTQGRSGGPQHF
. once TRBJ1-6 TRBV19 17 TGTGCCAGTACGTTGGCAGTTACAAGCTCCTATAATTCACCCCTCCACTTT CASTLAVTSSYNSPLHF
TRBD1 . TRBJ1-6 TRBV6-1 15 TGTGCCAGCAGTGAGCAGGGGGGCGGCAATTCACCCCTCCACTTT CASSEQGGGNSPLHF
. . TRBJ2-3 TRBV9 14 TGTGCCAGCAGCGTAGGAGGCCTAGCAGATACGCAGTATTTT CASSVGGLADTQYF
. once TRBJ2-7 TRBV3-1/TRBV3-2 15 TGTGCCAGCAGCCCTCAGGGGATACCGTTCTACGAGCAGTACTTC CASSPQGIPFYEQYF
TRBD2 . TRBJ2-1 TRBV7-9 14 TGTGCCAGCAGCTTTGCGGGAGGCCGCGGTGAGCAGTTCTTC CASSFAGGRGEQFF
. . TRBJ1-6 TRBV5-1 13 TGCGCCAGCAGCCTGGGAGTTAATTCACCCCTCCACTTT CASSLGVNSPLHF
. . TRBJ2-1 TRBV27 14 TGTGCCAGCAGTTTAGGCGGGTTAGGCATTGAGCAGTTCTTC CASSLGGLGIEQFF
. . TRBJ2-5 TRBV5-4 14 TGTGCCAGCAGCCCAGACGCGGGGTGGGAGACCCAGTACTTC CASSPDAGWETQYF
. . TRBJ1-5 TRBV5-8 15 TGTGCCAGCAGCCCCAGGGTGCAACGGAATCAGCCCCAGCATTTT CASSPRVQRNQPQHF
TRBD1 . TRBJ2-2 TRBV28 13 TGTGCCAGCACCGAAGGGGGCCCCGGGGAGCTGTTTTTT CASTEGGPGELFF
. . TRBJ1-3 TRBV5-4 14 TGTGCCAGCAGCGTGCAGGGAAGGGGTAACACCATATATTTT CASSVQGRGNTIYF
. . TRBJ2-2 TRBV11-1 15 TGTGCCAGCAGCTTAGGGCGGCTAAAAACCGGGGAGCTGTTTTTT CASSLGRLKTGELFF
TRBD2 . TRBJ2-1 TRBV30 15 TGTGCCTGGACTCGACTAGCGGGGGCCTACAATGAGCAGTTCTTC CAWTRLAGAYNEQFF
TRBD1 . TRBJ1-4 TRBV7-8 15 TGTGCCAGCAGGAAGCACAGGGGTGCTAATGAAAAACTGTTTTTT CASRKHRGANEKLFF
TRBD1 . TRBJ2-2 TRBV27 17 TGTGCCAGCAGTTCCTACCGGGACAGGGGGCCCACCGGGGAGCTGTTTTTT CASSSYRDRGPTGELFF
TRBD1 . TRBJ1-4 TRBV25-1 15 TGTGCCAGCAGTCCTCTGACAGGGGGAAGCGAAAAACTGTTTTTT CASSPLTGGSEKLFF
TRBD2 . TRBJ2-1 TRBV7-3 16 TGTGCCAGCAGCTTAACTTCAGCGGGGGCCTACAATGAGCAGTTCTTC CASSLTSAGAYNEQFF
TRBD2 . TRBJ2-1 TRBV27 15 TGTGCCAGCAGTACCAGCGGGGGCGAATACAATGAGCAGTTCTTC CASSTSGGEYNEQFF
TRBD2 . TRBJ2-1 TRBV7-3 19 TGTGCCAGCAGCCCGCGGGGACTAGCGGGAGAGGGTTCCTACAATGAGCAGTTCTTC CASSPRGLAGEGSYNEQFF
TRBD2 . TRBJ2-5 TRBV7-9 17 TGTGCCAGCAGCTTCCCCCGCCGTGGGACTAGCGTGGAGACCCAGTACTTC CASSFPRRGTSVETQYF